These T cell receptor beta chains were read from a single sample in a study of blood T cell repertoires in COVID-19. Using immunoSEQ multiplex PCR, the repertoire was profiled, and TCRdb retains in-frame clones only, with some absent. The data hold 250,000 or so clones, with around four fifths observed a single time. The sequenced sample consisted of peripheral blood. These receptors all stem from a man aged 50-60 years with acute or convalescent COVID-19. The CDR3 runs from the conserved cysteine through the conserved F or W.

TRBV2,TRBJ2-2,CASSDGGVLSAGGITGELFF
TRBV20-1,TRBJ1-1,CSASRIGGTEAFF
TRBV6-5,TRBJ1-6,CASGGGSYNSPLHF
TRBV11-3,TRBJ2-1,CASSRRRRGSREWNEQFF
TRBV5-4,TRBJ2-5,CASSGDRRQETQYF
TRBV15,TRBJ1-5,CATSSDYSNQPQHF
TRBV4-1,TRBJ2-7,CASSQGMGREQYF
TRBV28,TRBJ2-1,CASSLPSGNYNEQFF
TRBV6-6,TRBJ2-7,CASRRGQRVYEQYF
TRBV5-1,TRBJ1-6,CASSKSRELSNSPLHF
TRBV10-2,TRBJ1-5,CASSDPSGGQPQHF
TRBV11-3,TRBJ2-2,CASSYWGGADGELFF
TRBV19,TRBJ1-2,CASSRDRGAYGYTF
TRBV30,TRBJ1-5,CAWSVRLRPDSNQPQHF
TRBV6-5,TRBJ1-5,CASSSTGGFQPQHF
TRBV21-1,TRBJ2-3,CASSKVEATSGGASTDTQYF
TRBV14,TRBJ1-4,CASSQYGARGEKLFF
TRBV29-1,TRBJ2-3,CSVGGGQRTDTQYF
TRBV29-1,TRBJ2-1,CSVEVGRSGNEQFF
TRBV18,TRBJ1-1,CASSPLVTGMNTEAFF
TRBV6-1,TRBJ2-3,CASSEYRDTQYF
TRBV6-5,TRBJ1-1,CASGAVGEAFF
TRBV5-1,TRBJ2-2,CASSQTGGNTGELFF
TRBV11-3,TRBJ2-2,CASSLSRGLAGTGELFF
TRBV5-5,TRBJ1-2,CASSLAAGFNYGYTF
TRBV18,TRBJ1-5,CASSRGQGGNQPQHF